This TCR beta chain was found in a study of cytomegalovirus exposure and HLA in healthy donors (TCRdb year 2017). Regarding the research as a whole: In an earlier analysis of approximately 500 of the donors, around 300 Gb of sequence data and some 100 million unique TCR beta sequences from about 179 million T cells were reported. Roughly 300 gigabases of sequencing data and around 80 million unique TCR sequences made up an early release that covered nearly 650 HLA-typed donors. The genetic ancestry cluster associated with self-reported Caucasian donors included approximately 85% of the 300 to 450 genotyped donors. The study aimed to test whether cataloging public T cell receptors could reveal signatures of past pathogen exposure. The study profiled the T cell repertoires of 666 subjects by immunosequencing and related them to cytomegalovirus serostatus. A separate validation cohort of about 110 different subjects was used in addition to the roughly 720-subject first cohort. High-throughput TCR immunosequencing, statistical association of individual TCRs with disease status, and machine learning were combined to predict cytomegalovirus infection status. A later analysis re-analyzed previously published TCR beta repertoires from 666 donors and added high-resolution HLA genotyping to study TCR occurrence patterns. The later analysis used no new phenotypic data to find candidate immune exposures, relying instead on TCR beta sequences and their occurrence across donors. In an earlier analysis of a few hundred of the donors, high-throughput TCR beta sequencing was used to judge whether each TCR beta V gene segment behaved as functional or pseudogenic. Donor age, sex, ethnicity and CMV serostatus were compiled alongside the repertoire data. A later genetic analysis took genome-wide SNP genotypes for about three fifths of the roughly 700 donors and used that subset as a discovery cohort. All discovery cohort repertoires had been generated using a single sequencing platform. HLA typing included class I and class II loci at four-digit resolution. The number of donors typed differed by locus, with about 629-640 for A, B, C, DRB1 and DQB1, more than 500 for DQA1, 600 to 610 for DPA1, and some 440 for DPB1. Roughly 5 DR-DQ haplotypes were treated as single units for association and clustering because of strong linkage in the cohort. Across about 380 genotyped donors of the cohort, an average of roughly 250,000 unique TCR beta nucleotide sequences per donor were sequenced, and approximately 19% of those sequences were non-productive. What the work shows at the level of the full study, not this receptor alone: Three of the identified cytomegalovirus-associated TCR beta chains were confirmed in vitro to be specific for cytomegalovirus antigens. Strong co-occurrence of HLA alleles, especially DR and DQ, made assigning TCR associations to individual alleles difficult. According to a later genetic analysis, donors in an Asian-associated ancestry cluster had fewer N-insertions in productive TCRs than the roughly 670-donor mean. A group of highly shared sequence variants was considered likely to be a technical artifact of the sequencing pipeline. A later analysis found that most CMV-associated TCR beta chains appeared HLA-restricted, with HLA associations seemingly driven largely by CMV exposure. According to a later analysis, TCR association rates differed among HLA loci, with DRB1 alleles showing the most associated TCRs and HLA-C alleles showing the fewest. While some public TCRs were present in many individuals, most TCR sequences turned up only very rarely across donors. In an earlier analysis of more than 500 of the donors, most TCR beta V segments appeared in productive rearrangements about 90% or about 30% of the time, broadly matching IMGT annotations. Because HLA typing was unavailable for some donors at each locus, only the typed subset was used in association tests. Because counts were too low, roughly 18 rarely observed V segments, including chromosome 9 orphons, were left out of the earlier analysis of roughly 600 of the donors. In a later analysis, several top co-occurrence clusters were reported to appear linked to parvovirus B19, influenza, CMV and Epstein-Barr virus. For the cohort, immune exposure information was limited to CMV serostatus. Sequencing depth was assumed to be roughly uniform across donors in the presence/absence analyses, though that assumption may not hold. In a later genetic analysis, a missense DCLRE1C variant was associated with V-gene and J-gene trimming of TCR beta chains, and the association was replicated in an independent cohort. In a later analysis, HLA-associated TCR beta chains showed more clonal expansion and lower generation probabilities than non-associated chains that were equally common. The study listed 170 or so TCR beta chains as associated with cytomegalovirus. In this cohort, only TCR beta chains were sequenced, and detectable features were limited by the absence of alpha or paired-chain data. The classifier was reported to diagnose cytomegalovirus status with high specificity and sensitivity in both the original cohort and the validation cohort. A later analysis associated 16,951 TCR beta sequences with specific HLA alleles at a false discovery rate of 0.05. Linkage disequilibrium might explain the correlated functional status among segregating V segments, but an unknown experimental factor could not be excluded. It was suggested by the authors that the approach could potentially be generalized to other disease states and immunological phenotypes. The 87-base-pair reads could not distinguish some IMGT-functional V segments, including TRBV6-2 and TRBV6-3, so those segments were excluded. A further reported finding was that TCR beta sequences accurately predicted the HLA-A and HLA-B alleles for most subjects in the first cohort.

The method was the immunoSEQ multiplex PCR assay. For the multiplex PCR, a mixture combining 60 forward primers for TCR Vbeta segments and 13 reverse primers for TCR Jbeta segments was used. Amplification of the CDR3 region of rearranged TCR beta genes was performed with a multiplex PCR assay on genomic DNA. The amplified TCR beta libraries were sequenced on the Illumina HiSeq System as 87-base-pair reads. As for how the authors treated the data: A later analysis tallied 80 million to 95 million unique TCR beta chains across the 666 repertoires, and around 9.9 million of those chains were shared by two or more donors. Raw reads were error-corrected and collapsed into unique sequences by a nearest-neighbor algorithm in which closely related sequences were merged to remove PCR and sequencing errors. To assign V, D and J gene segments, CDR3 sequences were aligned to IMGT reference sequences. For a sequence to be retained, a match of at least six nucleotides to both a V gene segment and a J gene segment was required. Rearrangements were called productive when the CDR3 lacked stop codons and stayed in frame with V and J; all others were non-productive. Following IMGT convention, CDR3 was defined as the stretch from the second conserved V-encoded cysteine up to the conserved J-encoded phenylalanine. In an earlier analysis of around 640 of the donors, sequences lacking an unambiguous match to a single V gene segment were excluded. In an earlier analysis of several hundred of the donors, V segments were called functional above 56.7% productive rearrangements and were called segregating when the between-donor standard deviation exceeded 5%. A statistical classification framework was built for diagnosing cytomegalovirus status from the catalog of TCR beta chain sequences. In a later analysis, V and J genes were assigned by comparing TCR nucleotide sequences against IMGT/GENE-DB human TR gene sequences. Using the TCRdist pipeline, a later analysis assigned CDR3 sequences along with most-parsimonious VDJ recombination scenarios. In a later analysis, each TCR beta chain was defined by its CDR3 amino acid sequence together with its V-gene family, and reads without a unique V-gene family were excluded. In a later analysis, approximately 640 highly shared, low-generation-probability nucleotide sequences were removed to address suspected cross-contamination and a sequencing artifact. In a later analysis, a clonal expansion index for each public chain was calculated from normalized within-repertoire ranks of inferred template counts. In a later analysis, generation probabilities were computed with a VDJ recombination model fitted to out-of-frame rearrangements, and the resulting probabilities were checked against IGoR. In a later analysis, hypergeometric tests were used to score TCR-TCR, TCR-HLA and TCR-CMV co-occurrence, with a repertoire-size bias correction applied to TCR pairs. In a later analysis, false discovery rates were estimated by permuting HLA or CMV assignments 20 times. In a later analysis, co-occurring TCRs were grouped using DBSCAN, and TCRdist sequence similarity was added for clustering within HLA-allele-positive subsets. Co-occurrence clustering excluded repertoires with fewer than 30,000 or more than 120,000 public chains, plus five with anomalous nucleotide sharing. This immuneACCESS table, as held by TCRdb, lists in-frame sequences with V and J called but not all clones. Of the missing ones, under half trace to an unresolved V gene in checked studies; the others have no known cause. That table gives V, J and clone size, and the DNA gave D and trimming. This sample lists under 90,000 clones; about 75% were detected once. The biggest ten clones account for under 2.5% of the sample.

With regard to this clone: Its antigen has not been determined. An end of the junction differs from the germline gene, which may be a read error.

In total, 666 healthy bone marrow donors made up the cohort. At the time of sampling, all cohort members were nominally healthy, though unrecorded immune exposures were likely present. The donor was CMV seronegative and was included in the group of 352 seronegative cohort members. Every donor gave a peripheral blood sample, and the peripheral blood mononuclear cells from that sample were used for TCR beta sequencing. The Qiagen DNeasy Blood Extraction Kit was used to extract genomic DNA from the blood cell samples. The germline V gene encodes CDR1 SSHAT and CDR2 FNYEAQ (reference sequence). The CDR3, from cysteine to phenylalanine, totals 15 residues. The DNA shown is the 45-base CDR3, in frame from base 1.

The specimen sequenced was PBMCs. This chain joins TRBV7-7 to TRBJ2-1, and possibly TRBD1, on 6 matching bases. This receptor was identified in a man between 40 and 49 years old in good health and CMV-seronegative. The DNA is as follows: TGTGCTAGCAGCTTATTGACAGGAAAGTACAATGAGCAGTTCTTC. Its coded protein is CASSLLTGKYNEQFF. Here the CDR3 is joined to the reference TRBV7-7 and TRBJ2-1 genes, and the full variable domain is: GAGVSQSPRYKVTKRGQDVTLRCDPISSHATLYWYQQALGQGPEFLTYFNYEAQPDKSGLPSDRFSAERPEGSISTLTIQRTEQRDSAMYRCASSLLTGKYNEQFFGPGTRLTVL.